Below, 21 T cell receptor beta chains from the same sample are listed, as sequenced in a study of CD8+CD57+ T cells in acquired aplastic anemia. Researchers used genomic DNA as the template to profile TCR beta VDJ and CDR3. TCRdb used MiXCR to reprocess the reads, holding one entry per CDR3 protein. The table has 150,000 to 200,000 distinct CDR3 sequences, 40% to 55% seen once. Patients who underwent sequencing had shown CD8+CD57+ cell expansion by flow cytometry. The specimen sequenced was sorted CD4+, CD8+, or CD8+CD57+ T cells (not recorded which) from PBMCs. These receptors came from a human donor with aplastic anemia.

The chain employs TRBV5-1 and TRBJ2-1, with 7 nucleotides matching TRBD2. The germline V gene has CDR1 SGHRS and CDR2 YFSETQ. This CDR3 contains 16 residues. V gave up 3 bases and J gave up 1 base; unmatched junction bases: 7. This CDR3 is CASSWGRALSYNEQFF. DNA of the CDR3: TGCGCCAGCAGCTGGGGGAGGGCTCTTTCCTACAATGAGCAGTTCTTC.

The V call is TRBV7-2, the J call TRBJ2-7; the match to TRBD1 covers 11 bases. Germline CDR1 SGHTA, CDR2 FQGNSA. Losses at the gene ends were 7 bases for V and 4 bases for J; bases not matched to a gene: 3. The CDR3 sequence is 13 residues long. The CDR3 is CASNRDRGYEQYF. DNA of the CDR3: TGTGCCAGCAACCGGGACAGGGGGTACGAGCAGTACTTC.

Concerning this clonotype itself: This may be a read error: a much more frequent sequence differs by one nucleotide. V is TRBV14 and J is TRBJ2-4; weak D call: TRBD1 (5 bases). From germline, CDR1 is SGHDN and CDR2 FVKESK. The CDR3 sequence is 13 residues long. In DNA, the CDR3 is TGTGCCAACAGCCAGGGAACCTACAGAGAACAGTACTTC. It codes for CANSQGTYREQYF. Full variable domain (outside the CDR3, taken from reference TRBV14 and TRBJ2-4): EAGVTQFPSHSVIEKGQTVTLRCDPISGHDNLYWYRRVMGKEIKFLLHFVKESKQDESGMPNNRFLAERTGGTYSTLKVQPAELEDSGVYFCANSQGTYREQYFGAGTRLSVL.

The rearrangement links TRBV18 to TRBJ1-1; D gene ambiguous. V was shortened by 6 bases and J by 2 bases, with 19 bases between the two germline ends. Per germline, CDR1 KGHSH and CDR2 LQKENI. This CDR3 is built from 16 residues. The CDR3 DNA reads TGTGCCAGCTCGCCTCCCACCGCGGGCTATAACACTGAAGCTTTCTTT. As protein: CASSPPTAGYNTEAFF.

This clonotype showed up many times. V usage is TRBV5-1 and J usage is TRBJ2-5; unclear D gene. Trimming took off 4 bases at V and 1 base at J, with 5 bases between the two ends. The CDR3 has 12 residues. Germline loops: CDR1 SGHRS, CDR2 YFSETQ. DNA of the CDR3: TGCGCCAGCAGCGGCACCCAAGAGACCCAGTACTTC. It specifies CASSGTQETQYF.

DNA for the CDR3: TGTGCCATCAAAGACACCCAGTCGCGCAATTCACCCCTCCACTTT. This gives the protein CAIKDTQSRNSPLHF. V is TRBV10-3 and J is TRBJ1-6; D call uncertain. CDR1 and CDR2 (germline): ENHRY, SYGVKD. The V and J ends lost 7 bases and 7 bases respectively, with 17 bases between them. The CDR3 runs 15 residues.

The chain employs TRBV7-2 and TRBJ2-5; the match to TRBD1 covers 7 bases. The CDR3 extends over 14 amino acids. The germline V gene encodes CDR1 SGHTA and CDR2 FQGNSA. V lost 1 base to trimming and J lost 2 bases; unmatched junction nucleotides: 1. The CDR3 bases are TGTGCCAGCAGCTTAGTGGGACAGCAAGAGACCCAGTACTTC. Translating it yields CASSLVGQQETQYF.

On this clonotype itself: A junction boundary mismatches the germline segment, possibly from a read error. The chain is built from TRBV5-1 and TRBJ2-3; 10 bases fit TRBD2. The CDR3 totals 15 residues. Germline values: CDR1 SGHRS, CDR2 YFSETQ. DNA of the CDR3: TGCGCCAGCAGGACTAGCGGGTACAGCACAGATATGCAGTATTTT. Amino acids: CASRTSGYSTDMQYF. Full variable domain (rest looked up from reference TRBV5-1 and TRBJ2-3): KAGVTQTPRYLIKTRGQQVTLSCSPISGHRSVSWYQQTPGQGLQFLFEYFSETQRNKGNFPGRFSGRQFSNSRSEMNVSTLELGDSALYLCASRTSGYSTDMQYFGPGTRLTVL.

The table lists this clonotype with many counts. The chain recombines TRBV5-1 with TRBJ2-2, with a weak D call TRBD2 (5 bases). The CDR3 consists of 14 residues. V was shortened by 5 bases and J by 0 bases, with 8 bases between the two germline ends. Per the germline V gene, CDR1 is SGHRS and CDR2 is YFSETQ. The CDR3 loop is CASSSGTNTGELFF. Written as DNA, the CDR3 is TGCGCCAGCAGTTCCGGGACGAACACCGGGGAGCTGTTTTTT.

The chain couples TRBV6-1 to TRBJ2-7, with 7 positions matching TRBD1. V was clipped by 7 bases and J by 5 bases; unmatched bases: 11. CDR1 and CDR2 from the germline V gene are MNHNS and SASEGT. The CDR3 has 14 amino acids. CDR3 amino acids: CASIPEDRLNEQYF. The DNA for the CDR3 is TGTGCCAGCATCCCTGAGGACAGGTTGAACGAGCAGTACTTC.

This rearrangement joins TRBV5-6 to TRBJ1-2, with D maybe TRBD1 (5 bases). The CDR3 contains 12 residues. The germline V and J ends were trimmed by 0 bases and 8 bases, with 8 bases remaining between them. Germline V gives CDR1 SGHDT, CDR2 YYEEEE. The CDR3 DNA reads as TGTGCCAGCAGCTTGGATCCAGGGGGCTACACCTTC. Protein sequence: CASSLDPGGYTF.

This sequence joins TRBV15 and TRBJ2-7; the D gene could be TRBD1 or TRBD2 (5 bases each). Trimming stripped 2 bases from V and 3 bases from J, with 11 bases between. CDR1 is LNHNV and CDR2 is YYDKDF in the germline V gene (reference sequence). The CDR3 is made up of 14 amino acids. The CDR3 DNA reads TGTGCCACCAGCAGAACCGGGACCAACTACGAGCAGTACTTC. This translates into CATSRTGTNYEQYF. Variable domain in full (rest from reference TRBV15 and TRBJ2-7): DAMVIQNPRYQVTQFGKPVTLSCSQTLNHNVMYWYQQKSSQAPKLLFHYYDKDFNNEADTPDNFQSRRPNTSFCFLDIRSPGLGDTAMYLCATSRTGTNYEQYFGPGTRLTVT.

The V and J genes are TRBV11-2 and TRBJ2-7; TRBD1 might be the D (5 bases). Germline CDR1 is SGHAT and CDR2 is FQNNGV. V gave up 0 bases and J gave up 3 bases, with 18 bases separating them. The CDR3 contains 17 residues. CDR3 nucleotides: TGTGCCAGCAGCTTAGATCAAGGGGCAGGGCCTGGCTACGAGCAGTACTTC. It encodes CASSLDQGAGPGYEQYF. Full variable domain (remainder filled in from reference TRBV11-2 and TRBJ2-7): EAGVAQSPRYKIIEKRQSVAFWCNPISGHATLYWYQQILGQGPKLLIQFQNNGVVDDSQLPKDRFSAERLKGVDSTLKIQPAKLEDSAVYLCASSLDQGAGPGYEQYFGPGTRLTVT.

The gene calls are TRBV2 and TRBJ1-1; 9 nucleotides line up with TRBD1. Germline CDR1 SNHLY, CDR2 FYNNEI. V was clipped by 8 bases and J by 2 bases; unmatched bases: 6. This CDR3 contains 14 residues. This CDR3 is CASVGDRANTEAFF. The CDR3 bases are TGTGCCAGCGTTGGGGACAGGGCTAACACTGAAGCTTTCTTT.

This clonotype was detected once. The chain carries TRBV7-9 and TRBJ2-3; D is uncertain. Germline CDR1 is SEHNR and CDR2 is FQNEAQ (reference sequence). There are 11 residues in the CDR3. The V gene lost 5 bases and the J gene lost 12 bases, with 12 bases spanning the gap. In nucleotides, the CDR3 is TGTGCCAGCAGCCTCCGCGCCCCCCAGTATTTT. Protein sequence: CASSLRAPQYF.

This clonotype appeared a few times. This chain links TRBV5-6 with TRBJ2-7, with 10 bases lining up with TRBD1. The CDR3 is 14 residues long. Unmatched junction bases numbered 4, after V lost 4 bases and J lost 3 bases. Germline loops: CDR1 SGHDT, CDR2 YYEEEE. The chain's CDR3 is CASSVGTGVYEQYF. Here the CDR3 DNA reads TGTGCCAGCAGCGTCGGGACAGGGGTCTACGAGCAGTACTTC.

CDR3 nucleotides: TGTGCCAGCAAGCCTTCCAGAACCGGGGCAGGATTGAACGAGCAGTACTTC. This sequence encodes CASKPSRTGAGLNEQYF. This chain links TRBV27 with TRBJ2-7; D is tentatively TRBD1 or TRBD2 (5 bases each). This CDR3 region has 17 residues. The germline V gene encodes CDR1 MNHEY and CDR2 SMNVEV (reference sequence). V was pared by 7 bases and J by 5 bases, with 27 bases between.

The chain joins TRBV24-1 to TRBJ2-3; 9 nucleotides match TRBD2. The germline V gene has CDR1 KGHDR and CDR2 SFDVKD. With V trimmed by 5 bases and J by 4 bases, 3 bases remained unmatched. The length of the CDR3 is 14 residues. The CDR3 reads CATSGVAGADTQYF. The CDR3 DNA reads TGTGCCACCAGTGGGGTAGCGGGAGCAGATACGCAGTATTTT.

Details on this clonotype: The conserved phenylalanine or tryptophan normally closing the CDR3 is absent here, so this likely arose from a read error. The limits of the CDR3 on the DNA are not certain, so only TCRdb's listed CDR3 is given. The chain uses TRBV19 and TRBJ1-1; the table assigns TRBD1, which was not confirmed against the DNA. Germline V gives CDR1 LNHDA, CDR2 SQIVND (reference sequence). The CDR3 contains 8 residues when both ends are counted. The CDR3 is CASSKAKG.

This chain joins TRBV7-9 and TRBJ2-5; D uncertain. From germline, CDR1 is SEHNR and CDR2 FQNEAQ (reference sequence). CDR3 length: 14 amino acids. The V and J ends lost 3 bases and 0 bases respectively, with 8 bases between them. This chain's CDR3 is CASSFMQNQETQYF. CDR3 bases: TGTGCCAGCAGCTTTATGCAGAACCAAGAGACCCAGTACTTC.

About this clonotype itself: Germline is not matched at one junction end, which may reflect a read error. V gene TRBV9 combines with J gene TRBJ2-2, with 8 bases that match TRBD2. This CDR3 spans 17 amino acids. Germline V gives CDR1 SGDLS, CDR2 YYNGEE. The CDR3: CASSVATGGPPTGEPFF. DNA of the CDR3: TGTGCCAGCAGCGTAGCTACGGGGGGGCCTCCCACCGGGGAGCCGTTTTTT.